What follows are 28 T cell receptor beta chains derived from one specimen sequenced in a study of regulatory T cells in long-lasting Graves disease. As for time point: newly diagnosed GD, antithyroid drugs for less than 3 months. Researchers made the TCR library from RNA that was extracted from PBMCs. Building of the TCR beta libraries involved iRepertoire HTBI primers and Arm-PCR of CDR3 regions. TCRdb called the multiplex PCR reads again in MiXCR, with one record for every CDR3 protein. The sample consists of about 350,000 distinct CDR3 sequences, 15% to 20% of them appearing once. Another study also made use of these data, one on T cells in Graves' hyperthyroidism and ophthalmopathy.

Here the sequenced sample was peripheral blood mononuclear cells (PBMCs), taken at new diagnosis, from a patient treated with antithyroid drugs. The receptors shown here come from a woman between 18 and 30 years old with Graves disease.

The table lists this clonotype with a few counts. A much bigger clone sits one base away, suggesting this may be a read error. The rearrangement links TRBV11-2 to TRBJ2-7, with D possibly being TRBD2 (5 bases). The germline V gene encodes CDR1 SGHAT and CDR2 FQNNGV. CDR3 length: 15 residues. In nucleotides, the CDR3 is TGTGCCAACAGCTTAGAGGGTGCAGTCTCCTACGAGCAGTACTTC. This sequence encodes CANSLEGAVSYEQYF.

This clonotype was seen repeatedly, ten times or more. The chain employs TRBV5-1 and TRBJ2-3, with 14 bases lining up with TRBD2. This CDR3 has 17 amino acids. Germline assignment: CDR1 SGHRS and CDR2 YFSETQ. V was clipped by 4 bases and J by 4 bases; unmatched bases: 8. The DNA for the CDR3 is TGCGCCAGCAGCAAGGGACTAGCGGGAGTTAACGCAGATACGCAGTATTTT. It yields the protein CASSKGLAGVNADTQYF. The full variable domain, in which reference TRBV5-1 and TRBJ2-3 provide the parts outside the CDR3, is KAGVTQTPRYLIKTRGQQVTLSCSPISGHRSVSWYQQTPGQGLQFLFEYFSETQRNKGNFPGRFSGRQFSNSRSEMNVSTLELGDSALYLCASSKGLAGVNADTQYFGPGTRLTVL.

The chain uses TRBV20-1 and TRBJ1-4, with 7 bases matching TRBD1. V was pared by 1 base and J by 5 bases, with 7 bases of the junction left unmatched. This CDR3 is 15 amino acids long. Germline values: CDR1 DFQATT, CDR2 SNEGSKA (reference sequence). The CDR3 loop reads CSARALQGRNEKLFF. For the CDR3, the DNA is TGCAGTGCTAGAGCCCTACAGGGGAGGAATGAAAAACTGTTTTTT.

This clonotype was detected only a few times. The V call is TRBV20-1, the J call TRBJ2-7; tentatively, D is TRBD2 (7 bases). Germline V gene sequence: CDR1 DFQATT, CDR2 SNEGSKA (reference sequence). This CDR3 comprises 14 residues. Trimming took off 6 bases at V and 5 bases at J, with 20 bases between the two ends. CDR3 DNA sequence: TGCAGTGCCCCAGGTGGGGGGGCAAGGGACGAGCAGTACTTC. The encoded protein is CSAPGGGARDEQYF.

This clonotype was recorded many times. V usage is TRBV30 and J usage is TRBJ2-5; 7 bases map to TRBD2. The germline V gene has CDR1 GTSNPN and CDR2 SVGIG (reference sequence). V lost 0 bases to trimming and J lost 2 bases; unmatched junction nucleotides: 6. The CDR3 runs to 15 residues. The CDR3 DNA reads as TGTGCCTGGAGTGTACTTATGGGGGGGCAAGAGACCCAGTACTTC. This gives the protein CAWSVLMGGQETQYF.

This clonotype was picked up many times. The chain recombines TRBV15 with TRBJ2-1; D ambiguous. Germline lookup yields CDR1 LNHNV and CDR2 YYDKDF (reference sequence). This CDR3 comprises 14 residues. V shed 0 bases and J shed 5 bases, with 8 bases lying between them. CDR3 residues: CATSREISNNEQFF. CDR3 in DNA: TGTGCCACCAGCAGAGAGATTTCAAACAATGAGCAGTTCTTC. The complete variable domain, with remaining parts taken from reference TRBV15 and TRBJ2-1, reads DAMVIQNPRYQVTQFGKPVTLSCSQTLNHNVMYWYQQKSSQAPKLLFHYYDKDFNNEADTPDNFQSRRPNTSFCFLDIRSPGLGDTAMYLCATSREISNNEQFFGPGTRLTVL.

This clonotype occurred many times. This rearrangement joins TRBV9 to TRBJ2-5; TRBD2 aligns across 10 bases. Germline CDR1 SGDLS, CDR2 YYNGEE. This CDR3 spans 15 amino acids. Unmatched junction bases numbered 3, after V lost 0 bases and J lost 4 bases. The CDR3 DNA reads TGTGCCAGCAGCGTAGCTAGCGGGAGAGGAGAGACCCAGTACTTC. The encoded protein is CASSVASGRGETQYF.

There are many counts of this clonotype. The V call is TRBV9, the J call TRBJ2-5, with D possibly being TRBD1 or TRBD2 (5 bases each). The CDR3 consists of 14 residues. V was cut by 3 bases and J by 5 bases, with 14 bases left in between. The V gene's germline CDR1 is SGDLS and CDR2 YYNGEE. CDR3 loop: CASSGIGGRETQYF. As DNA, the CDR3 is TGTGCCAGCAGCGGAATTGGGGGTCGCGAGACCCAGTACTTC.

The sample holds many counts of this clonotype. A junction boundary mismatches the germline segment, possibly from a read error. This sequence joins TRBV2 and TRBJ1-6; 8 nucleotides line up with TRBD1. Germline V gene sequence: CDR1 SNHLY, CDR2 FYNNEI. This CDR3 is 14 amino acids long. CDR3 in DNA: TGTGCCAGCAGGGAAGACAGGGGTAATTCACCCCTCCACTTT. Protein product: CASREDRGNSPLHF.

The rearrangement joins TRBV12-5 to TRBJ2-3, with D uncertain. Between the trimmed V and J ends, which lost 6 bases and 2 bases, there was a span of 6 bases. The CDR3 runs to 12 residues. Germline CDR1 is LGHNT and CDR2 is FRNRAP. The CDR3 DNA follows: TGTGCTAGTGGGGCATACACAGATACGCAGTATTTT. Translated, it gives CASGAYTDTQYF.

The rearrangement joins TRBV3-1 to TRBJ2-3, with TRBD2 identical over 12 bases. The ends lost 6 bases at V and 4 bases at J; junction bases unmatched: 5. CDR3 length: 15 residues. Per germline, CDR1 LGHDT and CDR2 YNNKEL (reference sequence). CDR3 protein: CASRSSGGAADTQYF. The CDR3 nucleotides are TGTGCCAGCAGGTCTAGCGGGGGGGCCGCAGATACGCAGTATTTT.

The sample holds many counts of this clonotype. The rearrangement links TRBV6-1 to TRBJ2-1, with 14 bases identical to TRBD2. The ends lost 6 bases at V and 0 bases at J; junction bases unmatched: 7. CDR3 length: 18 residues. Germline V gene lookup returns CDR1 MNHNS and CDR2 SASEGT. CDR3 DNA: TGTGCCAGCAGCAGTCCCGGGACTAGCGGGAGCTCCTACAATGAGCAGTTCTTC. Translation gives CASSSPGTSGSSYNEQFF.

This clonotype was observed at least ten times. This rearrangement joins TRBV30 to TRBJ2-3, with D tentatively TRBD1 (7 bases). Germline V gene sequence: CDR1 GTSNPN, CDR2 SVGIG (reference sequence). CDR3 length: 16 residues. The V end was cut by 0 bases, the J end by 2 bases, with 15 bases between. The DNA for the CDR3 is TGTGCCTGGAGTGTGGGGCAGGGGGGCCTCACAGATACGCAGTATTTT. Amino acids: CAWSVGQGGLTDTQYF.

At least ten counts were recorded for this clonotype. The chain has TRBV3-1 and TRBJ1-1; TRBD1 might be the D (5 bases). V lost 4 bases to trimming and J lost 4 bases, with 13 bases between them. This CDR3 contains 14 residues. The V gene's germline CDR1 is LGHDT and CDR2 YNNKEL (reference sequence). This chain's CDR3 is CASSLGDGITEAFF. The CDR3 DNA is TGTGCCAGCAGCCTTGGGGACGGAATCACTGAAGCTTTCTTT.

This clonotype was seen a handful of times. The V and J genes are TRBV5-6 and TRBJ1-2, with TRBD1 identical over 8 bases. Losses at the gene ends were 0 bases for V and 4 bases for J; bases not matched to a gene: 8. CDR1 is SGHDT, CDR2 YYEEEE, per germline. This CDR3 is built from 16 residues. The CDR3 DNA follows: TGTGCCAGCAGCTTGGGGTCCGCAGGGGGCTTCTATGGCTACACCTTC. As protein: CASSLGSAGGFYGYTF.

In its sample, this clonotype was seen many times. The V and J genes are TRBV11-2 and TRBJ2-7, with 9 nucleotides matching TRBD2. Trimming took 3 bases from V and 13 from J; bases not matched to a gene: 7. From germline, CDR1 is SGHAT and CDR2 FQNNGV. The length of the CDR3 is 12 residues. The CDR3 region has the DNA TGTGCCAGCAGCTTTGACAGCGGGAGGATCTACTTC. Translated, it gives CASSFDSGRIYF. Supplemented by reference TRBV11-2 and TRBJ2-7, the full variable domain reads EAGVAQSPRYKIIEKRQSVAFWCNPISGHATLYWYQQILGQGPKLLIQFQNNGVVDDSQLPKDRFSAERLKGVDSTLKIQPAKLEDSAVYLCASSFDSGRIYFGPGTRLTVT.

At least ten counts were recorded for this clonotype. The rearrangement uses TRBV18 and TRBJ2-1; perhaps D is TRBD1 or TRBD2 (5 bases each). Germline CDR1 and CDR2: KGHSH and LQKENI. Trimming took 3 bases from V and 5 from J, leaving 8 bases between them. The CDR3 has 13 amino acids. The CDR3: CASSPRDDNEQFF. The CDR3 nucleotides read TGTGCCAGCTCACCCCGGGACGACAATGAGCAGTTCTTC.

The chain is built from TRBV15 and TRBJ1-1, with D uncertain. The CDR3 extends over 15 amino acids. Germline CDR1 and CDR2: LNHNV and YYDKDF (reference sequence). V lost 1 base and J lost 1, with 10 bases in between. The CDR3, as DNA: TGTGCCACCAGCAGAGGACTGGGTGCGAACACTGAAGCTTTCTTT. Translating it yields CATSRGLGANTEAFF.

This clonotype has at least ten counts. The CDR3 coding sequence is TGTGCCGCCGGGCGGGGGAAAGAGACCCAGTACTTC. It encodes CAAGRGKETQYF. The chain recombines TRBV6-1 with TRBJ2-5, with 7 bases identical to TRBD2. Losses at the gene ends were 11 bases for V and 3 bases for J; bases not matched to a gene: 6. Germline lookup yields CDR1 MNHNS and CDR2 SASEGT. The CDR3 contains 12 residues.

This clonotype was counted at least ten times. V usage is TRBV5-6 and J usage is TRBJ1-4, with no clear D. Germline CDR1 reads SGHDT; CDR2 reads YYEEEE. V dropped 3 bases and J dropped 8 bases, with 11 bases sitting between them. The CDR3 consists of 13 residues. Written as DNA, the CDR3 is TGTGCCAGCAGCTCGACACGTGTCGAAAAACTGTTTTTT. Protein sequence: CASSSTRVEKLFF.

This clonotype has at least ten counts. The CDR3 nucleotides are TGCAGTGCGACCACCGGACTAGCGGGAAACACCGGGGAGCTGTTTTTT. The encoded protein is CSATTGLAGNTGELFF. The V gene is TRBV20-1, the J gene TRBJ2-2; 12 bases map to TRBD2. The germline gives CDR1 DFQATT, CDR2 SNEGSKA (reference sequence). J gave up 2 bases and V 6 bases, and 7 bases lay outside the gene matches. This CDR3 spans 16 amino acids.

This clonotype came up a few times. The chain employs TRBV6-5 and TRBJ1-6; no reliable D call. The CDR3 sequence is 14 residues long. Per germline, CDR1 MNHEY and CDR2 SVGAGI. Deletions cut 4 bases from V and 5 bases from J, with 9 bases between. As DNA, the CDR3 is TGTGCCAGCAGTTGGGCAGTAGATAATTCACCCCTCCACTTT. Encoded protein: CASSWAVDNSPLHF.

This clonotype was found many times. V and J are TRBV7-3 and TRBJ2-1; a possible D gene is TRBD2 (6 bases). Germline values: CDR1 SGHTA, CDR2 FQGTGA. V was shortened by 3 bases and J by 6 bases, with 21 bases between the two germline ends. This CDR3 has 17 residues. CDR3 region: CASSFDKLLGRSNEQFF. The DNA of the CDR3 is TGTGCCAGCAGCTTCGATAAATTATTAGGGAGGAGCAATGAGCAGTTCTTC.

This clonotype was picked up many times. V is TRBV2 and J is TRBJ1-6; D not certain. Trimming left V 3 bases short and J 4 bases short, with 10 bases between. This CDR3 comprises 15 residues. Per the germline V gene, CDR1 is SNHLY and CDR2 is FYNNEI. The CDR3 region is CASSEAALYNSPLHF. The CDR3 DNA follows: TGTGCCAGCAGTGAGGCGGCTCTATATAATTCACCCCTCCACTTT. The variable domain in full, with the rest retrieved from reference TRBV2 and TRBJ1-6, is EPEVTQTPSHQVTQMGQEVILRCVPISNHLYFYWYRQILGQKVEFLVSFYNNEISEKSEIFDDQFSVERPDGSNFTLKIRSTKLEDSAMYFCASSEAALYNSPLHFGNGTRLTVT.

This clonotype has at least ten counts. The CDR3 sequence: CSARPESNQPQHF. CDR3 nucleotide sequence: TGCAGTGCTAGGCCAGAGAGCAATCAGCCCCAGCATTTT. The rearrangement links TRBV20-1 to TRBJ1-5; D unclear. Trimming took 3 bases from V and 1 from J, leaving 7 bases between them. Germline CDR1 DFQATT, CDR2 SNEGSKA (reference sequence). The CDR3 runs to 13 residues.

This chain uses TRBV18 with TRBJ2-3, with 8 bases matching TRBD2. With V trimmed by 6 bases and J by 4 bases, 12 bases remained unmatched. Germline CDR1 and CDR2: KGHSH and LQKENI. The CDR3 runs to 16 residues. The CDR3: CASSPGAGGAADTQYF. CDR3 bases: TGTGCCAGCTCCCCCGGGGCGGGGGGCGCCGCAGATACGCAGTATTTT.

This clonotype was found many times. V and J are TRBV2 and TRBJ2-4; D is unresolved. This CDR3 region has 15 residues. Germline values: CDR1 SNHLY, CDR2 FYNNEI. The V end lost 3 bases, the J end lost 0 bases, and 9 bases lay between the germline ends. The CDR3 here is CASSERLIAKNIQYF. In nucleotides, the CDR3 is TGTGCCAGCAGTGAGAGGCTCATAGCCAAAAACATTCAGTACTTC.

This clonotype was found many times. The genes are TRBV20-1 and TRBJ2-2; D may be TRBD1 (7 bases). There are 13 residues in the CDR3. V was clipped by 7 bases and J by 5 bases, with 14 bases between them. Germline V gene sequence: CDR1 DFQATT, CDR2 SNEGSKA (reference sequence). The chain's CDR3 is CSVGAGGTGELFF. The CDR3 nucleotides are TGCAGTGTGGGGGCAGGGGGGACCGGGGAGCTGTTTTTT.